This is a list of T cell receptor beta chains from one sample in a study of T cell responses to AZD1222 COVID-19 vaccine. Clones were read by immunoSEQ multiplex PCR, and TCRdb kept only the in-frame ones, dropping some. The table shows about 180,000 clones, with just over 85% occurring only once. Sequenced material: peripheral blood, taken 28 days after the second AZD1222 dose. These TCRs come from an adult who received the AZD1222 COVID-19 vaccine. The CDR3 runs from the conserved cysteine through the conserved F or W. A D gene is named only where the DNA matches it firmly. Size tells how often a clone was seen (once, few, many) or the class of an expanded clone, and some rows leave it out.

v_call	clone_size	d_call	j_call	cdr3_nt	cdr3_aa
TRBV9	.	TRBD1	TRBJ2-5	TGTGCCAGCAGCGCTTGGGACAGGACCATGGAGACCCAGTACTTC	CASSAWDRTMETQYF
TRBV5-4	.	.	TRBJ2-1	TGTGCCAGCAGCTTGGGAGTAGGGGCCGATGAGCAGTTCTTC	CASSLGVGADEQFF
TRBV6-5	.	.	TRBJ2-1	TGTGCCAGCACCGATACCTACAATGAGCAGTTCTTC	CASTDTYNEQFF
TRBV14	once	.	TRBJ2-7	TGTGCCAGTGGAAGACAAGGAGGCTACGAGCAGTACTTC	CASGRQGGYEQYF
TRBV28	.	.	TRBJ1-1	TGTGCCAGCAGGCTAGGGAGAGCTTTCTTT	CASRLGRAFF
TRBV2	.	.	TRBJ1-1	TGTGCCAGCAGTGAGACAGTAAACACTGAAGCTTTCTTT	CASSETVNTEAFF
TRBV9	.	.	TRBJ1-2	TGTGCCAGCAGCGTTCTTCCAGGGGAAAGTGGTGGCTACACCTTC	CASSVLPGESGGYTF
TRBV9	.	.	TRBJ2-5	TGTGCCAGCAGCGTAGATCTCTCGGCTCAAGAGACCCAGTACTTC	CASSVDLSAQETQYF
TRBV7-2	.	.	TRBJ2-7	TGTGCCAGCAGGCCGGGACAACAAGTCGGCGAGCAGTACTTC	CASRPGQQVGEQYF
TRBV28	.	.	TRBJ2-7	TGTGCCAGCAGTTCTCCGGAGGGGGCTGTCGAGCAGTACTTC	CASSSPEGAVEQYF
TRBV19	.	TRBD1	TRBJ2-3	TGTGCCAGTACCGAACAGGGGTCCACAGATACGCAGTATTTT	CASTEQGSTDTQYF
TRBV25-1	.	.	TRBJ1-4	TGTGCCAGCGGGACCTTAGGGGTGACTAATGAAAAACTGTTTTTT	CASGTLGVTNEKLFF
TRBV19	.	.	TRBJ2-4	TGTGCCACCCAGGGGGGGAACAAAAACATTCAGTACTTC	CATQGGNKNIQYF
TRBV9	.	.	TRBJ1-2	TGTGCCAGCAGCGCTCAGGGCTACTATGGCTACACCTTC	CASSAQGYYGYTF
TRBV19	.	TRBD1	TRBJ1-4	TGTGCCACCACGCCCCGGGACAGGGATGAAAAACTGTTTTTT	CATTPRDRDEKLFF
TRBV11-3	.	.	TRBJ2-7	TGTGCCAGCAGCTTAGGAGACAGCGAGCAGTACTTC	CASSLGDSEQYF
TRBV7-2	.	.	TRBJ1-4	TGTGCCAGCAGCTTAGACAACCGAGAAAAACTGTTTTTT	CASSLDNREKLFF
TRBV2	.	.	TRBJ2-5	TGTGCCAGCAGTGAAGCAAGGGGGTCGCAGACCCAGTACTTC	CASSEARGSQTQYF
TRBV7-8	.	TRBD1	TRBJ2-7	TGTGCCAGCAGCTTAGAGGGGACAGGGCGGGAGCAGTACTTC	CASSLEGTGREQYF
TRBV19	.	TRBD1	TRBJ1-2	TGTGCCAGTAGTTCCCCGGACAGGGCCTATGGCTACACCTTC	CASSSPDRAYGYTF
TRBV20-1	.	TRBD1	TRBJ1-5	TGCAGTGCTAGTACCGGGACAGGCGCCAATCAGCCCCAGCATTTT	CSASTGTGANQPQHF
TRBV4-1	.	TRBD1	TRBJ2-2	TGCGCCAGCAGCCAGGAGGGACAGGGTTCCGGGGAGCTGTTTTTT	CASSQEGQGSGELFF
TRBV19	.	TRBD1	TRBJ2-3	TGTGCCAGTAGCTTGGGACAGGGCGCAGATACGCAGTATTTT	CASSLGQGADTQYF
TRBV5-1	.	.	TRBJ2-6	TGCGCCAGCAGCGGCACTTCCGGGGCCAACGTCCTGACTTTC	CASSGTSGANVLTF
TRBV5-5	.	TRBD1	TRBJ1-6	TGTGCCAGCAGCCCACAGGGGTTTTCACCCCTCCACTTT	CASSPQGFSPLHF
TRBV9	.	.	TRBJ1-5	TGTGCCAGCAGCGTAGGGGCGGAGAATCAGCCCCAGCATTTT	CASSVGAENQPQHF
TRBV11-3	once	TRBD1	TRBJ2-1	TGTGCCAGCAGTCCCGGACAGGGGGTCTCCGAGGTAGGGGGGAACAATGAGCAGTTCTTC	CASSPGQGVSEVGGNNEQFF
TRBV30	.	.	TRBJ1-3	TGTGCCGGGGTACAGGAACGGACTGGAAACACCATATATTTT	CAGVQERTGNTIYF
TRBV2	.	TRBD1	TRBJ1-1	TGTGCCAGCAGTGTACAGGGGACCACTGAAGCTTTCTTT	CASSVQGTTEAFF
TRBV29-1	.	TRBD1	TRBJ2-7	TGCAGCGTTGATGGACAGGGGACCTACGAGCAGTACTTC	CSVDGQGTYEQYF
TRBV3-1/TRBV3-2	.	.	TRBJ1-2	TGTGCCAGCAGCCAAGCTTCCGGCTACACCTTC	CASSQASGYTF
TRBV25-1	.	TRBD1	TRBJ1-4	TGTGCCAGCAGTGATTCGGCAGGGGGTCATGAAAAACTGTTTTTT	CASSDSAGGHEKLFF
TRBV7-9	.	.	TRBJ2-1	TGTGCCAGCAGCCGGAACAGAGACAATGAGCAGTTCTTC	CASSRNRDNEQFF
TRBV9	.	.	TRBJ1-5	TGTGCCAGCAGCCCCGGTCTTGGGGATAGAAGCAATCAGCCCCAGCATTTT	CASSPGLGDRSNQPQHF
TRBV3-1/TRBV3-2	.	.	TRBJ2-5	TGTGCCAGCAGCGAGCGAGGGGCAACTCAAGAGACCCAGTACTTC	CASSERGATQETQYF
TRBV5-8	.	TRBD1	TRBJ1-4	TGTGCCAGCTGCCAAGTGCCCCGAGACAGGGGGCGCCGGGAAAAACTGTTTTTT	CASCQVPRDRGRREKLFF
TRBV6-5	.	.	TRBJ2-3	TGTGCCAGCAGTTACGGGGGGCTCACAGATACGCAGTATTTT	CASSYGGLTDTQYF
TRBV5-4	.	.	TRBJ2-2	TGTGCCAGCAGCCATCTGGCCGGGGAGCTGTTTTTT	CASSHLAGELFF
TRBV3-1/TRBV3-2	.	.	TRBJ1-1	TGTGCCAGCAGCCAATCCCGGACGGGGGCCGAAGCTTTCTTT	CASSQSRTGAEAFF
TRBV6-2/TRBV6-3	few	TRBD1	TRBJ1-2	TGTGCCAGCAGCCACCGACAGGGTAACGGCTACACCTTC	CASSHRQGNGYTF
TRBV5-1	few	.	TRBJ1-6	TGCGCCAGCAGGTCTACCGGGACATCAGCCGACTCACCCCTCCACTTT	CASRSTGTSADSPLHF
TRBV28	.	TRBD1	TRBJ2-5	TGTGCCAGCAGTTTATGGGGGACAGTCACTCAAGAGACCCAGTACTTC	CASSLWGTVTQETQYF
TRBV7-3	.	.	TRBJ2-3	TGTGCCAGCAGCCTACCCGGGACAAGCACAGATACGCAGTATTTT	CASSLPGTSTDTQYF
TRBV18	.	.	TRBJ2-5	TGTGCCAGCTCACCACTCCCGGGCCAAGAGACCCAGTACTTC	CASSPLPGQETQYF
TRBV9	.	TRBD2	TRBJ2-2	TGTGCCAGCAGCCCCCGGACTAGCGGGGGGACCGGGGAGCTGTTTTTT	CASSPRTSGGTGELFF
TRBV4-3	.	.	TRBJ1-2	TGCGCCAGCAGCCAACAAACAGAGGCCCTCTATGGCTACACCTTC	CASSQQTEALYGYTF
TRBV5-8	.	.	TRBJ2-7	TGTGCCAGCAGCTTCAAGCGTTCCTACAACGAGCAGTACTTC	CASSFKRSYNEQYF
TRBV6-1	.	.	TRBJ2-7	TGTGCCAGCAGTGAAGGTCCAGCTCCTACGATGCAGTACTTC	CASSEGPAPTMQYF
TRBV5-1	.	.	TRBJ2-7	TGCGCCAGCAGAAAGGACAGTCCGGGTACCTACGAGCAGTACTTC	CASRKDSPGTYEQYF
TRBV3-1/TRBV3-2	.	.	TRBJ2-5	TGTGCCAGCAGCTTAGCGGCGTCCGCAGAGACCCAGTACTTC	CASSLAASAETQYF
TRBV5-5	.	TRBD1	TRBJ2-3	TGTGCCAGCAGCTCGGACAGGGAACTTAGCACAGATACGCAGTATTTT	CASSSDRELSTDTQYF
TRBV19	few	.	TRBJ2-7	TGTGCCAGTAGTAACGGGACCCCACGGGACGAGCAGTACTTC	CASSNGTPRDEQYF